These T cell receptor beta chains were read from a single sample in a study of blood T cell repertoires in COVID-19. Produced via immunoSEQ multiplex PCR; TCRdb's table is partial and in-frame only. The data hold around 240,000 clones, with roughly 85% observed a single time. What was sequenced was PBMCs or T cells enriched from blood (not recorded which). These receptor sequences come from a woman in her forties or fifties who had recovered from COVID-19. The CDR3 runs from the conserved cysteine through the conserved F or W. Each record gives: CDR3 length, D gene, V gene, CDR3 protein. A D gene is named only where the DNA matches it firmly.

len: 12; d_gene: .; v_gene: TRBV28; CDR3aa: CASSLGGRDYTF
len: 12; d_gene: TRBD1; v_gene: TRBV28; CDR3aa: CASISGTGTLAF
len: 14; d_gene: .; v_gene: TRBV5-4; CDR3aa: CASSLDGGQVGYTF
len: 12; d_gene: .; v_gene: TRBV6-6; CDR3aa: CASSHMNSEQYF
len: 16; d_gene: .; v_gene: TRBV11-2; CDR3aa: CASSLVRDSDSYEQYF
len: 15; d_gene: .; v_gene: TRBV6-2/TRBV6-3; CDR3aa: CASSYSIEASYEQYF
len: 14; d_gene: .; v_gene: TRBV7-3; CDR3aa: CASSLNQGLTEAFF
len: 15; d_gene: TRBD2; v_gene: TRBV5-1; CDR3aa: CASSLGLAGINEQFF
len: 14; d_gene: TRBD1; v_gene: TRBV5-1; CDR3aa: CASSLVTGQNEQFF
len: 16; d_gene: .; v_gene: TRBV5-1; CDR3aa: CASSLEAGALEEKLFF
len: 15; d_gene: TRBD2; v_gene: TRBV28; CDR3aa: CASSAPGLAVYEQYF
len: 13; d_gene: .; v_gene: TRBV7-2; CDR3aa: CASSFGRQETQYF
len: 13; d_gene: .; v_gene: TRBV1; CDR3aa: CTTPGKGDYGYTF
len: 16; d_gene: .; v_gene: TRBV7-2; CDR3aa: CASSPWGRQSNQPQHF
len: 13; d_gene: .; v_gene: TRBV7-9; CDR3aa: CASSLPLAHGYTF
len: 10; d_gene: .; v_gene: TRBV3-1/TRBV3-2; CDR3aa: CASSQGTQYF
len: 12; d_gene: .; v_gene: TRBV5-6; CDR3aa: CASGAGTNIQYF
len: 18; d_gene: .; v_gene: TRBV28; CDR3aa: CASSLWTATGGAKNIQYF
len: 15; d_gene: TRBD1; v_gene: TRBV24-1; CDR3aa: CATSDLRQGFLKQYF
len: 13; d_gene: .; v_gene: TRBV10-3; CDR3aa: CAINARGTGELFF
len: 14; d_gene: TRBD1; v_gene: TRBV6-5; CDR3aa: CASSRGGPYNEQFF
len: 14; d_gene: .; v_gene: TRBV28; CDR3aa: CASTPVGVSDGYTF
len: 14; d_gene: .; v_gene: TRBV5-1; CDR3aa: CASSLAGTGNTIYF